The 5 T cell receptor beta chains given below trace back to one sample, sequenced in a study of T cells in Graves' hyperthyroidism and ophthalmopathy. Researchers amplified the TCR beta CDR3 regions from RNA transcripts. The HTBI set primed first-round TCR CDR3 RT-PCR. TCRdb reanalysed the multiplex PCR reads using MiXCR and keeps one entry per CDR3 protein. The sample has around 620,000 distinct CDR3 sequences, 11% to 15% seen once. Sequencing input: blood. The receptors derive from a woman aged 18-29 years with Graves' ophthalmopathy.

The chain is built from TRBV29-1 and TRBJ1-2; unclear D gene. Trimming shortened V by 7 bases and J by 13 bases, and 16 bases separated the two germline ends. The V gene's germline CDR1 is SQVTM and CDR2 ANQGSEA. The CDR3 is 10 residues long. The CDR3 here is CSALTFDLTF. The CDR3 DNA reads as TGCAGCGCCCTGACCTTCGACCTCACCTTC.

V and J are TRBV7-9 and TRBJ2-5, with 7 bases lining up with TRBD2. CDR3 length: 13 residues. The germline CDR1 and CDR2 sequences are SEHNR and FQNEAQ (reference sequence). Unmatched junction bases numbered 3, after V lost 5 bases and J lost 3 bases. CDR3 amino acids: CASSAGLKETQYF. CDR3 in DNA: TGTGCCAGCAGCGCGGGACTAAAAGAGACCCAGTACTTC.

In this sample, this clonotype turned up many times. The chain recombines TRBV6-2 or TRBV6-3 with TRBJ2-5; 7 bases line up with TRBD1. V gave up 6 bases and J gave up 5 bases; unmatched junction bases: 6. The CDR3 has 13 residues. Germline loops: CDR1 MNHEY, CDR2 SVGEGT. The CDR3 region is CASRRQGQETQYF. CDR3 coding DNA: TGTGCCAGCAGAAGACAGGGCCAGGAGACCCAGTACTTC.

Of note for this clonotype: Germline is not matched at one junction end, which may reflect a read error. The rearrangement links TRBV5-1 to TRBJ1-1; no clear D. Germline-derived CDR1 and CDR2 are SGHRS and YFSETQ. CDR3 size: 15 residues. CDR3 nucleotide sequence: TGTGCCAGCAGCGCCCGAGGAGGATTGAACACTGAAGCTTTCTTT. It yields the protein CASSARGGLNTEAFF. The whole variable domain, filled in from reference TRBV5-1 and TRBJ1-1, reads KAGVTQTPRYLIKTRGQQVTLSCSPISGHRSVSWYQQTPGQGLQFLFEYFSETQRNKGNFPGRFSGRQFSNSRSEMNVSTLELGDSALYLCASSARGGLNTEAFFGQGTRLTVV.

In its sample, this clonotype was seen a few times. The chain links TRBV27 to TRBJ1-3, with D possibly TRBD1 on 6 matching bases. V dropped 5 bases and J dropped 0 bases, with 14 bases sitting between them. The germline CDR1 and CDR2 sequences are MNHEY and SMNVEV (reference sequence). The length of the CDR3 is 16 residues. CDR3 protein: CASSPRQASSGNTIYF. Written as DNA, the CDR3 is TGTGCCAGCAGTCCCAGACAGGCTAGCTCTGGAAACACCATATATTTT.